Sequencing of this TCR beta chain was carried out in a study of blood T cell repertoires in COVID-19. Study summary: Donors in the United States, Italy and Spain gave samples during acute or convalescent COVID-19. From T cells, B-cell-depleted T cells, or PBMCs came the material, which was cDNA or gDNA.

Method: immunoSEQ multiplex PCR; TCRdb's copy keeps in-frame clones and lacks some. The repertoire holds about 130,000 clones, more than 85% seen once, with around 3.2% in the top ten. Sequencing used peripheral blood. The clonotype was recovered from a man aged 55 to 70 with active or convalescent COVID-19.

The CDR3 sequence is CASSSQGGSNQPQHF. The CDR3 DNA reads as TGTGCCAGCAGTTCACAGGGTGGAAGCAATCAGCCCCAGCATTTT. This chain links TRBV28 with TRBJ1-5; a weak D match, TRBD1 (6 bases). Germline V gene data show CDR1 as MDHEN and CDR2 as SYDVKM. The CDR3 runs 15 residues. The V end lost 4 bases, the J end lost 1 base, and 11 bases lay between the germline ends.